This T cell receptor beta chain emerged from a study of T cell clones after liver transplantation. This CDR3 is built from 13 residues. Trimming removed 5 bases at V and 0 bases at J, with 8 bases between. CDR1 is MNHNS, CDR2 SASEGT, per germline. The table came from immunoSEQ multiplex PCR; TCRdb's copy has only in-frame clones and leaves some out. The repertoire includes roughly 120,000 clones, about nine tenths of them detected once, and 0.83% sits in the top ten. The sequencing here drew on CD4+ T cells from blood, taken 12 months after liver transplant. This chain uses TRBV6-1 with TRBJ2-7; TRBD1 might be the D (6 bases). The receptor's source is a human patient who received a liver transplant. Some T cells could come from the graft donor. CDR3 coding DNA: TGTGCCAGCAGTCAAGGGGGCTCCTACGAGCAGTACTTC. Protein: CASSQGGSYEQYF.